What follows describes a single T cell receptor beta chain. It lacks a known antigen. Base qualities are missing; no much larger clone stands one base away. These data come from a study of cytomegalovirus exposure and HLA in healthy donors (dated by TCRdb to about 2017). About the investigation overall: An earlier analysis of 587 of the donors reported 276 Gb of sequence data and around 120 million unique TCR beta sequences obtained from roughly 170 million T cells. About 280 gigabases of sequencing data and approximately 85 million unique TCR sequences were included in an early release covering over 600 HLA-typed donors. The later analysis used no new phenotypic data to find candidate immune exposures, relying instead on TCR beta sequences and their occurrence across donors. In addition to the first cohort of 666 subjects, a separate validation cohort of 130 or so different subjects was used. The number of typed donors differed by locus: roughly 620-630 for A, B, C, DRB1 and DQB1; 522 for DQA1; 600 to 610 for DPA1; and around 470 for DPB1. Every discovery cohort repertoire had been produced on one sequencing platform. Of the approximately 370 genotyped donors, over 80% were placed in the genetic ancestry cluster associated with self-reported Caucasian donors. In a later genetic analysis, genome-wide SNP genotypes for about 65% of the roughly 700 donors were used, and that subset was treated as a discovery cohort. The study was designed to test whether signatures of past pathogen exposure could be identified by cataloging public T cell receptors. A later analysis re-examined previously published TCR beta repertoires from several hundred donors and added high-resolution HLA genotyping to investigate patterns of TCR occurrence. Donor age, sex, ethnicity and CMV serostatus were compiled together with the repertoire data. Class I and class II HLA loci were covered by the typing at four-digit resolution. The study profiled the T cell repertoires of hundreds of subjects by immunosequencing and related them to cytomegalovirus serostatus. A handful of DR-DQ haplotypes were handled as single units for association and clustering because linkage in the cohort was strong. Across some 400 genotyped donors of the cohort, an average of about 250,000 unique TCR beta nucleotide sequences per donor were sequenced, and roughly a sixth of those sequences were non-productive. To decide whether each TCR beta V gene segment behaved as functional or pseudogenic, an earlier analysis of some 600 of the donors relied on high-throughput TCR beta sequencing. To predict cytomegalovirus infection status, the study combined high-throughput TCR immunosequencing, statistical association of individual TCRs with disease status, and machine learning.

The cohort was made up of 500 to 850 healthy bone marrow donors. At the time of sampling, all cohort members were nominally healthy, though unrecorded immune exposures were likely present. The donor was CMV seronegative and was included in the group of about 400 seronegative cohort members. A peripheral blood sample was collected from each donor, and TCR beta sequencing was performed on peripheral blood mononuclear cells. The Qiagen DNeasy Blood Extraction Kit was used to extract genomic DNA from the blood cell samples. The method was the immunoSEQ multiplex PCR assay. The multiplex PCR relied on a mix of 60 forward primers for TCR Vbeta segments and 13 reverse primers for TCR Jbeta segments. A multiplex PCR assay on genomic DNA amplified the CDR3 region of rearranged TCR beta genes. On the Illumina HiSeq System, the amplified TCR beta libraries were sequenced as 87-base-pair reads. The published analysis was carried out like this. A later analysis counted about 76 million unique TCR beta chains across the 666 repertoires, and about 10 million of these chains were shared by at least two donors. To remove PCR and sequencing errors, raw reads were error-corrected and collapsed into unique sequences using a nearest-neighbor algorithm that merged closely related sequences. V, D and J gene segments were assigned by aligning CDR3 sequences to IMGT reference sequences. For a sequence to be retained, at least a six-nucleotide match to both a V gene segment and a J gene segment was required. A rearrangement counted as productive if the CDR3 had no stop codons and remained in frame with V and J, and every other rearrangement counted as non-productive. Following IMGT convention, CDR3 was defined as the stretch from the second conserved V-encoded cysteine up to the conserved J-encoded phenylalanine. In an earlier analysis of 550 to 650 of the donors, sequences lacking an unambiguous match to a single V gene segment were excluded. An earlier analysis of 450 to 650 of the donors called V segments functional above 56.7% productive rearrangements and segregating when the between-donor standard deviation exceeded 5%. A statistical classification framework was built to diagnose cytomegalovirus status from the catalog of TCR beta chain sequences. In a later analysis, TCR nucleotide sequences were compared against IMGT/GENE-DB human TR gene sequences so that V and J genes could be assigned. Using the TCRdist pipeline, a later analysis assigned CDR3 sequences along with most-parsimonious VDJ recombination scenarios. A later analysis defined each TCR beta chain by its CDR3 amino acid sequence plus V-gene family, and excluded reads lacking a unique V-gene family. To address suspected cross-contamination and a sequencing artifact, a later analysis removed 592 highly shared, low-generation-probability nucleotide sequences. A later analysis calculated a clonal expansion index for each public chain from normalized within-repertoire ranks of inferred template counts. A later analysis computed generation probabilities with a VDJ recombination model fitted to out-of-frame rearrangements, and checked the results against IGoR. In a later analysis, hypergeometric tests were used to score TCR-TCR, TCR-HLA and TCR-CMV co-occurrence, with a repertoire-size bias correction applied to TCR pairs. To estimate false discovery rates, a later analysis permuted the HLA or CMV assignments 20 times. A later analysis grouped co-occurring TCRs with DBSCAN, adding TCRdist sequence similarity when clustering within HLA-allele-positive subsets. For co-occurrence clustering, repertoires with fewer than 30,000 or more than 120,000 public chains were excluded, along with roughly 5 repertoires with anomalous nucleotide sharing. Entries here come from immuneACCESS through TCRdb and include only in-frame sequences with V and J called. Some clones fail to appear in such tables; in the studies checked, an unresolved V gene covers under half of the shortfall, and the cause of the remainder is unknown. The V and J calls and clone size are taken from that table; D and trimming were inferred from the DNA. This sample lists just over 150,000 clones; around 78% were detected once. The ten largest clones add up to approximately 3% of the sample.

For CDR1 and CDR2, the germline V gene (reference sequence) lists SEHNR and FQNEAQ. From cysteine to phenylalanine, the CDR3 is 14 amino acids long. The retained sequence is limited to the CDR3, 42 bases, with the frame set at the first base. V has 8 bases trimmed and J has 1 base trimmed; junction bases matching no gene number 6. Points the paper makes about the study in general: In a later genetic analysis, fewer N-insertions in productive TCRs were reported among donors in an Asian-associated ancestry cluster than the roughly 640-donor mean. The earlier analysis of some 560 of the donors excluded approximately 17 rarely observed V segments, including chromosome 9 orphons, because counts were too low. Strong co-occurrence of HLA alleles, especially DR and DQ, made assigning TCR associations to individual alleles difficult. In vitro tests confirmed that three of the cytomegalovirus-associated TCR beta chains recognize cytomegalovirus antigens. A later analysis found that TCR association rates varied across HLA loci, with DRB1 alleles showing the most associated TCRs and HLA-C alleles the fewest. For the cohort, immune exposure information was limited to CMV serostatus. In the study, approximately 160 TCR beta chains were listed as associated with cytomegalovirus. In a later analysis, several top co-occurrence clusters were reported to appear linked to parvovirus B19, influenza, CMV and Epstein-Barr virus. Sequencing depth was assumed to be roughly uniform across donors in the presence/absence analyses, though that assumption may not hold. V-gene and J-gene trimming of TCR beta chains was associated with a missense DCLRE1C variant in a later genetic analysis, and the association was replicated in an independent cohort. According to the authors, the approach could potentially be generalized to other disease states and immunological phenotypes. Because the 87-base-pair reads could not distinguish some IMGT-functional V segments, including TRBV6-2 and TRBV6-3, those segments were excluded. Broadly in line with IMGT annotations, most TCR beta V segments showed up in productive rearrangements about 87% or about 30% of the time in an earlier analysis of 450 to 750 of the donors. Correlated functional status among segregating V segments might be attributable to linkage disequilibrium, but an unknown experimental factor could not be ruled out. A further reported finding was that TCR beta sequences accurately predicted the HLA-A and HLA-B alleles for most subjects in the first cohort. A cluster of highly shared sequence variants was judged likely to represent a technical artifact of the sequencing pipeline. In this cohort, only TCR beta chains were sequenced, and detectable features were limited by the absence of alpha or paired-chain data. According to a later analysis, most CMV-associated TCR beta chains appeared to be HLA-restricted, and the HLA associations seemed to be driven largely by CMV exposure. At a false discovery rate of 0.05, a later analysis linked some 18,000 TCR beta sequences to specific HLA alleles. Most TCR sequences were observed very rarely across donors, whereas some public TCRs were present in many individuals. In a later analysis, HLA-associated TCR beta chains were found to be more clonally expanded and to have lower generation probabilities than equally common non-associated chains. Cytomegalovirus status was reported to be diagnosed by the classifier with high specificity and sensitivity in both the original and validation cohorts. Because HLA typing was missing for some donors at each locus, association tests included only the typed subset.

This receptor chain uses TRBV7-9 and TRBJ2-3; TRBD2 lines up with 7 middle nucleotides. The TCR originated in a woman aged 40 to 50 in good health and CMV-seronegative. Sequenced input: PBMCs. The CDR3 region: CASGPSGGTDTQYF. The nucleotides are TGTGCCAGCGGCCCTAGCGGAGGCACAGATACGCAGTATTTT.